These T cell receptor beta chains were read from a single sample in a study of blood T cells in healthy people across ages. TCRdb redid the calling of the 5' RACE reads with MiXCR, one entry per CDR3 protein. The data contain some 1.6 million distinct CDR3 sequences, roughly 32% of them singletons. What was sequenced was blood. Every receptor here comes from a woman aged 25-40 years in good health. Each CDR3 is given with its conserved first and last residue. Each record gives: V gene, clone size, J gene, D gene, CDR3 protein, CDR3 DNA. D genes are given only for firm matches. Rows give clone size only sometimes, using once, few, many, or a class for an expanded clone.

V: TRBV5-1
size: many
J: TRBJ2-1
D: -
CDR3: CASSLEGDSYNEQFF
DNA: TGCGCCAGCAGCTTGGAGGGAGACTCCTACAATGAGCAGTTCTTC

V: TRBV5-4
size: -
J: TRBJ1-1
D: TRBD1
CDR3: CASSPTGQGAGNTEAFF
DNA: TGTGCCAGCAGCCCCACGGGACAGGGGGCCGGGAACACTGAAGCTTTCTTT

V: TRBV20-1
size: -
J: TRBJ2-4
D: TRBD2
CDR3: CSAPGLAGAGKNIQYF
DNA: TGCAGTGCACCGGGACTAGCGGGAGCGGGCAAAAACATTCAGTACTTC

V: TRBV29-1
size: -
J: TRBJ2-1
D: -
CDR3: CSVISLRGATEVEQFF
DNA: TGCAGCGTTATTTCGTTACGGGGCGCTACAGAGGTTGAGCAGTTCTTC

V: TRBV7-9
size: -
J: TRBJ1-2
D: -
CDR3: CASRHSRGTNYGYTF
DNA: TGTGCCAGCAGGCACAGTAGGGGGACTAACTATGGCTACACCTTC

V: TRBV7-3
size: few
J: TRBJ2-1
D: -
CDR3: CASSLTGGREQFF
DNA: TGTGCCAGCAGCTTAACTGGCGGTCGGGAGCAGTTCTTC

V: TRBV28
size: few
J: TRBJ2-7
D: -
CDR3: CASSLAFEQYF
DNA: TGTGCCAGCAGTCTAGCGTTCGAGCAGTACTTC

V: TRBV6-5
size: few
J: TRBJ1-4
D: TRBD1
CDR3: CASSYSIGTGDEKLFF
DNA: TGTGCCAGCAGTTACTCTATCGGGACAGGGGATGAAAAACTGTTTTTT

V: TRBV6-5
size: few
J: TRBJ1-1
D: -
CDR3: CASSYREGSTEAFF
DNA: TGTGCCAGCAGTTACAGGGAGGGGAGCACTGAAGCTTTCTTT

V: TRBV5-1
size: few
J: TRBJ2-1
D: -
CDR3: CASSLARDRSYNEQFF
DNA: TGCGCCAGCAGCTTGGCCCGAGACAGGAGCTACAATGAGCAGTTCTTC

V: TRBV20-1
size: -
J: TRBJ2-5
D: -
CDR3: CSAPGRGLSRGETQYF
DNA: TGCAGCGCTCCGGGGCGAGGGTTGTCCCGGGGGGAGACCCAGTACTTC

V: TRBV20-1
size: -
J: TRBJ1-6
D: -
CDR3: CSAPRGEVSSYNSPLHF
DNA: TGCAGTGCCCCGAGAGGGGAGGTTAGCTCCTATAATTCACCCCTCCACTTT

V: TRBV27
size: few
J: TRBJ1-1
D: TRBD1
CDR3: CASSPGRGMDTEAFF
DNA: TGTGCCAGCTCCCCGGGCAGGGGGATGGACACTGAAGCTTTCTTT

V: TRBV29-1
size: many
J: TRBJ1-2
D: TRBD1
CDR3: CSVRTGGDYGYTF
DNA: TGCAGCGTCAGGACAGGTGGTGACTATGGCTACACCTTC

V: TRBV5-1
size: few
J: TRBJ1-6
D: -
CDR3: CASSLDWNSPLHF
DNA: TGCGCCAGCAGCTTGGACTGGAATTCACCCCTCCACTTT

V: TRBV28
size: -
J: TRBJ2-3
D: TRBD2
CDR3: CASSLERDADTQYF
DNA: TGTGCCAGCAGTCTGGAGCGGGACGCAGATACGCAGTATTTT

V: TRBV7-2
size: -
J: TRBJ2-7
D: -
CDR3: CASSRDRTQQYF
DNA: TGTGCCAGCAGCCGCGACAGGACCCAGCAGTACTTC

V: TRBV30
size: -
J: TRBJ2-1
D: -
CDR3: CAWSQGGPYNEQFF
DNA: TGTGCCTGGAGTCAGGGGGGCCCATACAATGAGCAGTTCTTC

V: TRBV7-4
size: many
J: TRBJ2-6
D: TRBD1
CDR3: CARHGTGGGSGANVLTF
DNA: TGTGCCAGACATGGGACAGGGGGCGGCTCTGGGGCCAACGTCCTGACTTTC

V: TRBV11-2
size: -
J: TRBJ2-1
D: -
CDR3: CASSSRVPYSEQFF
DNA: TGTGCCAGCAGCTCTAGGGTCCCGTACAGTGAGCAGTTCTTC

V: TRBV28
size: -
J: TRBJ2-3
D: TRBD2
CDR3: CASSLDSGLGLDTQYF
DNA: TGTGCCAGCAGTTTAGACTCCGGACTAGGTTTAGATACGCAGTATTTT

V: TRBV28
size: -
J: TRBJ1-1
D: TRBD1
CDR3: CASRASGQGSVAFF
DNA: TGTGCCAGCAGGGCCTCGGGACAGGGTTCCGTAGCTTTCTTT

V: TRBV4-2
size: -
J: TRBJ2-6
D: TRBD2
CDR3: CASSQDVLAGTGANVLTF
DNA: TGTGCCAGCAGCCAAGACGTCCTAGCGGGAACTGGGGCCAACGTCCTGACTTTC

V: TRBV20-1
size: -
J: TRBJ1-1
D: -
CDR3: CSARRNEAFF
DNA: TGCAGTGCTAGACGGAATGAAGCTTTCTTT

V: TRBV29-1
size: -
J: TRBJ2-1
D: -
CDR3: CSVEERQTYNEQFF
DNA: TGCAGCGTTGAAGAGCGGCAGACCTACAATGAGCAGTTCTTC

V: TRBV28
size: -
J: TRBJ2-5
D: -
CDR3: CASREPGEETQYF
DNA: TGTGCCAGCAGGGAACCGGGAGAAGAGACCCAGTACTTC

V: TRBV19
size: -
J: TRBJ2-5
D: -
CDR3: CASRQTSQETQYF
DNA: TGTGCCAGTAGACAGACTAGTCAGGAGACCCAGTACTTC

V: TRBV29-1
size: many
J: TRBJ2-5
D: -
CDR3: CSFSGTSLGETQYF
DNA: TGCAGCTTCTCCGGGACTTCCCTCGGGGAGACCCAGTACTTC

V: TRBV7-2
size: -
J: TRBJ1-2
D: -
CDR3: CASSLALGGYGFTF
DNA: TGTGCCAGCAGCTTAGCGCTGGGCGGCTATGGCTTCACCTTC

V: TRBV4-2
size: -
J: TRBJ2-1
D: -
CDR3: CASSQANLETQFF
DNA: TGTGCCAGCAGCCAAGCTAATTTGGAGACCCAGTTCTTC

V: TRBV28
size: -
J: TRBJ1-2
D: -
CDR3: CASSFRAAPYGYTF
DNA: TGTGCCAGCAGTTTCCGGGCTGCACCCTATGGCTACACCTTC

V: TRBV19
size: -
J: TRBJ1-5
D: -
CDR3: CASSPTVLGQSNQPQHF
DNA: TGTGCCAGTAGTCCCACGGTTTTGGGACAAAGTAATCAGCCCCAGCATTTT

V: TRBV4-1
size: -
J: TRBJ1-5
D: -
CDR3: CASSQDPGGMNQPQHF
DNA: TGCGCCAGCAGCCAAGATCCGGGGGGAATGAATCAGCCCCAGCATTTT

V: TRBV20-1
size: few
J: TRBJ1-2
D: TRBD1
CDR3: CSASRGTGSYNYGYTF
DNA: TGCAGTGCCAGCCGGGGGACAGGTTCTTACAACTATGGCTACACCTTC

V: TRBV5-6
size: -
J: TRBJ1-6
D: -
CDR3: CASSSGTGRVVPLHF
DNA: TGTGCCAGCAGCTCCGGGACTGGACGGGTGGTACCCCTCCACTTT

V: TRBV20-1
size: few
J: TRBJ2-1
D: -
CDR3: CSAWDSQLSYNEQFF
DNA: TGCAGTGCTTGGGACTCCCAACTATCCTACAATGAGCAGTTCTTC

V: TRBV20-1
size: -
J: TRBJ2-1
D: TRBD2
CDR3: CSARDDQREAPQFF
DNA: TGCAGTGCTAGAGATGATCAGCGGGAGGCCCCCCAGTTCTTC

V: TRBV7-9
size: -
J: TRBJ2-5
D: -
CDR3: CASSFAGRLGLETQYF
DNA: TGTGCCAGCAGCTTCGCTGGGAGACTCGGGTTAGAGACCCAGTACTTC

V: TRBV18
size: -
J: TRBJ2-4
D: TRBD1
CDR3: CASSPVRTGVIMQYF
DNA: TGTGCCAGCTCACCAGTAAGGACAGGGGTGATTATGCAGTACTTC

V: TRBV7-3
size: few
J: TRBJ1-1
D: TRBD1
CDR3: CASSPGTGDPNTEAFF
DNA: TGTGCCAGCAGCCCCGGGACAGGGGATCCGAACACTGAAGCTTTCTTT

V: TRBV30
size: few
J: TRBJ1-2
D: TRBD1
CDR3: CAWSVWEDRDYGYTF
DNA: TGTGCCTGGAGTGTATGGGAAGACAGGGACTATGGCTACACCTTC